Following are 29 T cell receptor beta chains from one sample sequenced in a study of blood T cell repertoires in COVID-19 (dated by TCRdb to about 2020). Libraries came from the immunoSEQ multiplex PCR assay. TCRdb obtained this table from immuneACCESS and retained in-frame rearrangements with V and J assigned. These tables miss some clones; where compared with another copy, unresolved V genes account for less than half of the shortfall, and the remainder is unexplained. Recorded for this sample are a few hundred thousand clones; about 90% of them occurred a single time. Roughly 3% of the sample is in the top ten clones. Sequencing used PBMCs or T cells enriched from blood (not recorded which). Receptor source: a woman in her 30s who had recovered from COVID-19.

The J gene is TRBJ2-3, the V gene TRBV9; D ambiguous. This CDR3 has 14 residues. V gave up 5 bases and J gave up 6 bases, with 16 bases separating them. CDR1 and CDR2 from the germline V gene are SGDLS and YYNGEE. CDR3 sequence: CASRIRVFHDTQYF. In DNA, the CDR3 is TGTGCCAGCAGGATACGGGTCTTCCATGATACGCAGTATTTT.

As DNA, the CDR3 is TGCGCCAGCCACCAGGGGCGGGAGACCCAGTACTTC. It is translated as CASHQGRETQYF. The rearrangement joins TRBV5-1 to TRBJ2-5; D perhaps matches TRBD1 (6 bases). CDR3 size: 12 residues. Germline V gene lookup returns CDR1 SGHRS and CDR2 YFSETQ. V dropped 7 bases and J dropped 5 bases, with 12 bases sitting between them.

J is TRBJ2-1 and V is TRBV3-1 (or the pseudogene TRBV3-2), with TRBD2 matching over 9 bases. The ends lost 4 bases at V and 5 bases at J; junction bases unmatched: 6. Germline V gene data show CDR1 as LGHDT and CDR2 as YNNKEL (reference sequence). The CDR3 loop spans 15 amino acids. CDR3 sequence reads: CASSPPLAGNNEQFF. DNA of the CDR3: TGTGCCAGCAGCCCCCCCCTAGCGGGGAACAATGAGCAGTTCTTC.

This sequence joins TRBV12-3 or TRBV12-4 and TRBJ2-7; 7 positions match TRBD2. Trimming at V came to 4 bases and at J to 3 bases, leaving 0 bases not matched to a gene. The CDR3 is 12 amino acids. In DNA, the CDR3 is TGTGCCAGCAGTTGGGGGGGCTACGAGCAGTACTTC. The encoded protein is CASSWGGYEQYF.

The rearrangement links TRBV5-8 to TRBJ2-1; 10 bases align to TRBD2. The CDR3 covers 15 residues. V gave up 4 bases and J gave up 4 bases; unmatched junction bases: 5. Germline values: CDR1 SGHTS, CDR2 YDEGEE. CDR3 sequence: CASSQRTSGYNEQFF. In DNA form, the CDR3 reads TGTGCCAGCAGCCAGCGGACTAGCGGATACAATGAGCAGTTCTTC.

The chain couples TRBV29-1 to TRBJ2-7; maybe TRBD1 (7 bases). This CDR3 is 15 amino acids long. V lost 0 bases to trimming and J lost 2 bases, with 14 bases between them. Germline lookup yields CDR1 SQVTM and CDR2 ANQGSEA. The CDR3 DNA sequence: TGCAGCGTTGAAGAGGGGGGACAGCAGACCTACGAGCAGTACTTC. Residues: CSVEEGGQQTYEQYF.

This sequence joins TRBV6-1 and TRBJ2-1; 7 bases fit TRBD2. Unmatched junction bases numbered 8, after V lost 1 base and J lost 8 bases. In germline, CDR1 is MNHNS, CDR2 SASEGT. The CDR3 extends over 15 amino acids. The CDR3 nucleotides are TGTGCCAGCAGTGAAGTGGGGGGGGTGAGGGATGAGCAGTTCTTC. Its protein is CASSEVGGVRDEQFF.

The chain recombines TRBV2 with TRBJ2-7; 9 bases line up with TRBD1. V lost 2 bases to trimming and J lost 3 bases; unmatched junction nucleotides: 5. The CDR3 sequence is 15 residues long. Per germline, CDR1 SNHLY and CDR2 FYNNEI. The CDR3 coding sequence is TGTGCCAGCAGTGAATGGGGACAGGGCGTCTACGAGCAGTACTTC. This translates into CASSEWGQGVYEQYF.

CDR3 amino acids: CASSGSGRGEQFF. The CDR3 nucleotides are TGTGCCAGCAGCGGGAGCGGGAGAGGTGAGCAGTTCTTC. V gene TRBV2 combines with J gene TRBJ2-1, with 8 nucleotides matching TRBD2. CDR1 is SNHLY and CDR2 is FYNNEI in the germline V gene. V lost 6 bases, J lost 9 bases, and 7 bases stayed unmatched. The CDR3 is 13 amino acids.

CDR3: CASSDGKGTGELFF. CDR3 coding DNA: TGCGCCAGCAGCGACGGGAAGGGCACCGGGGAGCTGTTTTTT. V and J are TRBV5-1 and TRBJ2-2; the D gene is possibly TRBD2 (5 bases). V lost 4 bases to trimming and J lost 4 bases, with 11 bases between them. The length of the CDR3 is 14 residues. CDR1 and CDR2 from the germline V gene are SGHRS and YFSETQ.

The sample holds a few counts of this clone. Other DNA sequences in the same sample also yield this CDR3. The chain has TRBV27 and TRBJ1-2; TRBD1 is a possible D gene (6 bases). Trimming shortened V by 4 bases and J by 2 bases, and 11 bases separated the two germline ends. The germline V gene has CDR1 MNHEY and CDR2 SMNVEV (reference sequence). CDR3 length: 14 amino acids. The CDR3 region has the DNA TGTGCCAGCAGTTCCCGGACAGCCAACTATGGCTACACCTTC. Residues: CASSSRTANYGYTF.

The rearrangement uses TRBV29-1 and TRBJ1-2; D is possibly TRBD1 (5 bases). Trimming removed 1 base at V and 8 bases at J, with 11 bases between. Per germline, CDR1 SQVTM and CDR2 ANQGSEA. This CDR3 comprises 12 residues. The CDR3 here is CSVEVGRGGYTF. CDR3 in DNA: TGCAGCGTTGAAGTCGGTAGGGGAGGCTACACCTTC.

The V and J genes are TRBV19 and TRBJ1-5, with D perhaps TRBD1 (6 bases). The V gene lost 3 bases and the J gene lost 2 bases, with 11 bases spanning the gap. This CDR3 comprises 15 residues. CDR1 LNHDA and CDR2 SQIVND come from the germline V gene (reference sequence). The DNA for the CDR3 is TGTGCCAGTAGTATTCACAGGGCTGGCAATCAGCCCCAGCATTTT. This translates into CASSIHRAGNQPQHF.

This clone was recorded only once. The V and J genes are TRBV6-5 and TRBJ2-1; 8 nucleotides match TRBD2. The CDR3 is 15 residues long. The J segment lost 8 bases and the V segment lost 4 bases, leaving 10 bases of the junction unmatched. Germline V lookup: CDR1 MNHEY, CDR2 SVGAGI. CDR3 amino acids: CASSSGTRSWDEQFF. DNA for the CDR3: TGTGCCAGCAGTTCCGGGACTAGGTCCTGGGATGAGCAGTTCTTC.

This rearrangement joins TRBV7-9 to TRBJ2-7; D possibly corresponds to TRBD1 (5 bases). This CDR3 has 14 residues. Germline V gene sequence: CDR1 SEHNR, CDR2 FQNEAQ (reference sequence). Trimming cost V 2 bases and J 1 base, with 9 bases left between them. CDR3 DNA: TGTGCCAGCAGCTTACAAGGACATTCCTACGAGCAGTACTTC. This gives the protein CASSLQGHSYEQYF.

This chain links TRBV29-1 with TRBJ2-7, with TRBD1 matching 9 bases. J gave up 3 bases and V 7 bases, and 4 bases lay outside the gene matches. The V gene's germline CDR1 is SQVTM and CDR2 ANQGSEA. This CDR3 has 12 amino acids. CDR3 amino acids: CSGGQGDYEQYF. CDR3 nucleotides: TGCAGCGGGGGACAGGGAGACTACGAGCAGTACTTC.

This clone was detected once. Other DNA sequences in this sample translate to the same CDR3. The V gene is TRBV27, the J gene TRBJ2-7, with 10 bases aligning to TRBD1. The germline V gene has CDR1 MNHEY and CDR2 SMNVEV (reference sequence). This CDR3 contains 13 residues. V dropped 8 bases and J dropped 5; count of bases not matched to a gene: 6. For the CDR3, the DNA is TGTGCCAGCGGCCGGGACAGGGGCCACGAGCAGTACTTC. Encoded protein: CASGRDRGHEQYF.

This clone has only a few counts. This rearrangement joins TRBV11-2 to TRBJ2-1; TRBD2 aligns across 12 bases. V lost 0 bases, J lost 2 bases, and 5 bases stayed unmatched. This CDR3 spans 18 amino acids. Germline V CDR1 and CDR2: SGHAT, FQNNGV. Here the CDR3 DNA reads TGTGCCAGCAGCTTAGACCCTACTAGCGGGGGGACCTACAATGAGCAGTTCTTC. It encodes CASSLDPTSGGTYNEQFF.

This sequence joins TRBV19 and TRBJ1-5; 9 bases agree with TRBD1. Germline CDR1 is LNHDA and CDR2 is SQIVND (reference sequence). V lost 3 bases to trimming and J lost 6 bases; unmatched junction nucleotides: 3. CDR3 size: 14 residues. CDR3 DNA: TGTGCCAGTAGTATGACAGGGGGTGCTCAGCCCCAGCATTTT. This translates into CASSMTGGAQPQHF.

This sequence joins TRBV5-1 and TRBJ2-7; 12 nucleotides line up with TRBD1. The ends lost 4 bases at V and 4 bases at J; junction bases unmatched: 3. CDR1 and CDR2 (germline): SGHRS, YFSETQ. This CDR3 has 14 residues. The CDR3 coding sequence is TGCGCCAGCAGCCAGGGACAGGGGGCGTACGAGCAGTACTTC. It specifies CASSQGQGAYEQYF.

V gene TRBV3-1 (or the pseudogene TRBV3-2) combines with J gene TRBJ2-4, with 8 bases matching TRBD1. Trimming took 1 base from V and 8 from J; bases not matched to a gene: 7. Germline values: CDR1 LGHDT, CDR2 YNNKEL (reference sequence). This CDR3 contains 15 residues. The CDR3 is CASSQAQGAGDIQYF. The CDR3 DNA sequence: TGTGCCAGCAGCCAAGCTCAGGGGGCTGGGGACATTCAGTACTTC.

The rearrangement uses TRBV20-1 and TRBJ1-6; D unclear. The length of the CDR3 is 14 residues. V was shortened by 3 bases and J by 10 bases, with 16 bases between the two germline ends. The germline CDR1 and CDR2 sequences are DFQATT and SNEGSKA (reference sequence). The CDR3 DNA follows: TGCAGTGCTAGTGGGGAACCCTCGGGGTCACCCCTCCACTTT. Amino acid sequence: CSASGEPSGSPLHF.

The chain combines TRBV7-9 with TRBJ1-1, with 7 positions matching TRBD1. CDR3 length: 13 residues. J was trimmed by 7 bases and V by 3 bases; bases with no gene match: 5. Germline loops: CDR1 SEHNR, CDR2 FQNEAQ (reference sequence). This chain's CDR3 is CASSFPTGFEAFF. CDR3 DNA sequence: TGTGCCAGCAGCTTCCCGACAGGGTTTGAAGCTTTCTTT.

The genes are TRBV4-2 and TRBJ1-4, with D hard to call. CDR1 and CDR2 (germline): LGHNA, YNFKEQ. CDR3 length: 16 residues. Trimming took 0 bases from V and 0 from J, leaving 8 bases between them. The DNA for the CDR3 is TGTGCCAGCAGCCAAGACAGATATACAACTAATGAAAAACTGTTTTTT. This sequence encodes CASSQDRYTTNEKLFF.

The chain couples TRBV5-4 to TRBJ1-6, with D tentatively TRBD1 (5 bases). The CDR3 totals 14 residues. Germline-derived CDR1 and CDR2 are SGHNT and YYREEE (reference sequence). V was pared by 3 bases and J by 7 bases, with 11 bases between. Written as DNA, the CDR3 is TGTGCCAGCAGCTCCCCAAGACAGAATTCACCCCTCCACTTT. Protein: CASSSPRQNSPLHF.

The chain uses TRBV20-1 and TRBJ1-4; D is undetermined. Looked up from germline, CDR1 is DFQATT and CDR2 is SNEGSKA (reference sequence). The CDR3 spans 12 residues. Trimming took off 3 bases at V and 4 bases at J, with 6 bases between the two ends. The CDR3: CSASPLNEKLFF. DNA of the CDR3: TGCAGTGCTAGTCCCCTTAATGAAAAACTGTTTTTT.

V is TRBV11-3 and J is TRBJ2-1; a weak D match, TRBD1 (7 bases). There are 12 residues in the CDR3. Germline CDR1 and CDR2: SGHNT and YENEEA. V was cut by 5 bases and J by 9 bases, with 11 bases left in between. The CDR3 loop is CASSRQGGEQFF. The CDR3 DNA follows: TGTGCCAGCAGCCGCCAGGGGGGTGAGCAGTTCTTC.

This chain links TRBV5-6 with TRBJ1-5, with TRBD1 matching 8 bases. Unmatched junction bases numbered 4, after V lost 3 bases and J lost 2 bases. Per germline, CDR1 SGHDT and CDR2 YYEEEE. The CDR3 consists of 15 residues. The CDR3, as DNA: TGTGCCAGCAGCTCCCAGGGGGCCGGCAATCAGCCCCAGCATTTT. This gives the protein CASSSQGAGNQPQHF.

This rearrangement joins TRBV5-1 to TRBJ2-1; TRBD2 aligns across 14 bases. Germline V CDR1 and CDR2: SGHRS, YFSETQ. Trimming removed 4 bases from V and 4 bases from J; junction bases left unmatched: 10. The CDR3 covers 18 residues. Written as DNA, the CDR3 is TGCGCCAGCAGCCCTGGGACTAGCGGGAGTGGGGTTTACAATGAGCAGTTCTTC. Translation: CASSPGTSGSGVYNEQFF.